Included here is one TCR beta chain sequence, with context. Its target is not known. The germline CDR1 and CDR2 sequences are SNHLY and FYNNEI. This CDR3 has 16 amino acids. V was pared by 4 bases and J by 1 base, with 14 bases between. These data belong to a study of beta chain features in type 1 diabetes. Reverse transcription of all isolated RNA meant that expressed TCRB transcripts were sequenced. Measured with immunoSEQ multiplex PCR; TCRdb has only the in-frame clones, and not every one. The table lists some 44,000 clones, roughly 70% of them singletons. Study conclusions and caveats: The study found moderately but significantly shorter TCRB CDR3s in all four CD4+ subsets of Type 1 diabetes patients. Equally in patients and controls, shorter templates might have been favored by PCR.

Blood was drawn once from each donor into heparinised tubes. The draws averaged around 110 mL. Staining for CD45RO/CCR7/CD25/CD127/CD95/CD27 allowed sorting of CD4+ naive, central memory, regulatory and stem cell-like memory cells. Purities in excess of 95% were seen in all sorted populations. What was sequenced was Tregs from blood. The chain is built from TRBV2 and TRBJ2-1, with D maybe TRBD2 (6 bases). This TCR was recovered from a woman aged 18-29 years with type 1 diabetes. The CDR3, as DNA: TGTGCCAGCAGTGGACCCGGGACTCCTTCCTACAATGAGCAGTTCTTC. This codes for CASSGPGTPSYNEQFF.